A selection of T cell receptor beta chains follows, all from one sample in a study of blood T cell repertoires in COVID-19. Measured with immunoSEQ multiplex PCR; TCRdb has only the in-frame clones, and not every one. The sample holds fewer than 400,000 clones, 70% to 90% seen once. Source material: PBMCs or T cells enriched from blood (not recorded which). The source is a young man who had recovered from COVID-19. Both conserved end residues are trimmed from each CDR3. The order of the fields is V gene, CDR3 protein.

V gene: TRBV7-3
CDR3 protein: ASSLSLTDTQY

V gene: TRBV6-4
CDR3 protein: ASSKLGGHEQY

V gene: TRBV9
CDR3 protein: ASSANPGTGGWQPQH

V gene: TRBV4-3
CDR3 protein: ASSQGGTGNEKLF

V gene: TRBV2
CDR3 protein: ASSENRNTIY

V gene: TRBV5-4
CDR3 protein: ASSTGPTSGELF

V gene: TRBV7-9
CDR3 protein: ASSRTGFPYEQY

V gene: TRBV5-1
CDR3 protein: ASSAGHIRGGTNTGELF

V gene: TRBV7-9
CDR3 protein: ASSTRTSGGQDTQY

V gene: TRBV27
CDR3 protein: ASSRLANAYQETQY